The 28 T cell receptor beta chains below come from one sample, sequenced in a study of naive and memory T cell subsets. Both TRBC1 and TRBC2 were covered by a beta constant-region primer of two equimolar oligonucleotides. Ligated cDNA was amplified by four rounds of PCR with nested alpha and beta constant-region primers and SP2. TCRdb reprocessed the UMI-ligation and nested PCR reads with MiXCR, giving one entry per CDR3 protein. This table has some 16,000 distinct CDR3 sequences, about 9% appearing once. The material sequenced was central memory CD8+ T cells from blood. These receptors came from a human donor in good health.

This clonotype was observed many times. This rearrangement joins TRBV15 to TRBJ2-2; D is unresolved. From germline, CDR1 is LNHNV and CDR2 YYDKDF (reference sequence). V was cut by 0 bases and J by 6 bases, with 8 bases left in between. The CDR3 sequence is 14 residues long. DNA for the CDR3: TGTGCCACCAGCAGAGATGACCCGGCCGGGGAGCTGTTTTTT. Encoded protein: CATSRDDPAGELFF.

Note on this clonotype: This may come from a read error, since a much larger clone is one base off. The rearrangement links TRBV6-4 to TRBJ2-3, with unresolved D. This CDR3 has 13 residues. Deletions cut 5 bases from V and 5 bases from J, with 11 bases between. Germline CDR1 and CDR2: MRHNA and SNTAGT. CDR3 bases: TGTGCCAGCAGTATACAGCCGGAAGATACGCAGTATTTT. Translating gives CASSIQPEDTQYF.

By sample share, this clonotype is medium-sized. The chain uses TRBV20-1 and TRBJ2-3, with D unresolved. V was clipped by 1 base and J by 5 bases, with 19 bases between them. The CDR3 loop spans 16 amino acids. Germline V lookup: CDR1 DFQATT, CDR2 SNEGSKA (reference sequence). For the CDR3, the DNA is TGCAGTGCTAGAGGGTGGCCAGAAACCCAAGAAGATACGCAGTATTTT. It is translated as CSARGWPETQEDTQYF.

The CDR3 reads CASSIGHINQPQHF. The CDR3 DNA reads as TGTGCCAGTAGTATAGGGCACATCAATCAGCCCCAGCATTTT. V and J are TRBV19 and TRBJ1-5; D is ambiguous. CDR1 LNHDA and CDR2 SQIVND come from the germline V gene (reference sequence). V was trimmed by 1 base and J by 3 bases, leaving 7 bases between them. The CDR3 extends over 14 amino acids.

This clonotype was seen repeatedly, ten times or more. The chain carries TRBV27 and TRBJ2-7; D tentatively reads TRBD1 or TRBD2 (6 bases each). V was trimmed by 3 bases and J by 2 bases, leaving 11 bases between them. The CDR3 covers 14 residues. Germline loops: CDR1 MNHEY, CDR2 SMNVEV (reference sequence). The CDR3 nucleotides are TGTGCCAGCAGTTTCGGGGGCGGTACCTACGAGCAGTACTTC. It encodes CASSFGGGTYEQYF.

This clonotype was observed a handful of times. CDR3 in amino acids: CASSPLPRGGGDTQYF. The DNA for the CDR3 is TGTGCCAGCAGCCCGCTCCCCCGCGGGGGTGGAGATACGCAGTATTTT. The V call is TRBV7-3, the J call TRBJ2-3, with 7 positions matching TRBD2. Looked up from germline, CDR1 is SGHTA and CDR2 is FQGTGA. This CDR3 has 16 residues. J gave up 5 bases and V 5 bases, and 13 bases lay outside the gene matches.

In this sample, this clonotype turned up many times. The J gene is TRBJ2-7, the V gene TRBV20-1; D gene ambiguous. The CDR3 has 12 amino acids. The germline V gene has CDR1 DFQATT and CDR2 SNEGSKA (reference sequence). The V gene lost 0 bases and the J gene lost 6 bases, with 9 bases spanning the gap. CDR3 region: CSARDLPPEQYF. Written as DNA, the CDR3 is TGCAGTGCTAGAGACCTTCCTCCCGAGCAGTACTTC.

V usage is TRBV10-3 and J usage is TRBJ2-5; maybe TRBD2 (6 bases). Deletions cut 4 bases from V and 4 bases from J, with 10 bases between. The CDR3 spans 13 residues. CDR1 is ENHRY, CDR2 SYGVKD, per germline. The CDR3 nucleotides are TGTGCCATCAGTGGGGGGGAGCGAGAGACCCAGTACTTC. This encodes CAISGGERETQYF.

This clonotype was detected many times. The DNA of the CDR3 is TGTGCCAGCAGCTTTAGTTCGGCCGGGACAGGGGTTAGTCAGCCCCAGCATTTT. Amino acids: CASSFSSAGTGVSQPQHF. The V gene is TRBV7-9, the J gene TRBJ1-5; 10 nucleotides line up with TRBD1. Germline V gene sequence: CDR1 SEHNR, CDR2 FQNEAQ (reference sequence). The length of the CDR3 is 18 residues. V dropped 3 bases and J dropped 6; count of bases not matched to a gene: 14.

This clonotype was seen a few times. The rearrangement joins TRBV12-3 or TRBV12-4 to TRBJ2-7; 7 nucleotides align to TRBD2. The CDR3 is made up of 13 amino acids. The V gene end was trimmed by 7 bases and the J gene end by 4 bases; junction bases not matched to a gene: 7. The CDR3 region has the DNA TGTGCCAGCACTCCGGGGGAGGGGTACGAGCAGTACTTC. Amino acids: CASTPGEGYEQYF.

This chain uses TRBV15 with TRBJ2-1; the D is unclear. This CDR3 is built from 13 residues. V lost 5 bases and J lost 4, with 9 bases in between. The germline V gene has CDR1 LNHNV and CDR2 YYDKDF (reference sequence). CDR3 residues: CATSPVLYNEQFF. As DNA, the CDR3 is TGTGCCACCAGCCCGGTTTTGTACAATGAGCAGTTCTTC.

The chain joins TRBV15 to TRBJ2-3; D is undetermined. V shed 4 bases and J shed 0 bases, with 11 bases lying between them. The CDR3 extends over 15 amino acids. From germline, CDR1 is LNHNV and CDR2 YYDKDF (reference sequence). The CDR3: CATSTNEGSTDTQYF. DNA for the CDR3: TGTGCCACCAGCACGAATGAAGGGAGCACAGATACGCAGTATTTT.

V gene TRBV7-3 combines with J gene TRBJ1-2, with D unclear. This CDR3 is built from 15 residues. Germline CDR1 SGHTA, CDR2 FQGTGA. Trimming shortened V by 5 bases and J by 3 bases, and 16 bases separated the two germline ends. The CDR3 nucleotides read TGTGCCAGCAGCCCCGCGGGAAACCCCCACTATGGCTACACCTTC. Translated, it gives CASSPAGNPHYGYTF.

This clonotype was counted a few times. This chain uses TRBV6-1 with TRBJ2-5, with 9 bases matching TRBD2. Per germline, CDR1 MNHNS and CDR2 SASEGT. V lost 7 bases and J lost 5; bases outside the gene matches: 11. The CDR3 totals 15 residues. CDR3 sequence (DNA): TGTGCCAGCATCGCGTTTAGCGGGGGCGGGGAGACCCAGTACTTC. The encoded protein is CASIAFSGGGETQYF.

In its sample, this clonotype was seen many times. The chain employs TRBV9 and TRBJ2-5; 9 nucleotides agree with TRBD2. CDR3 length equals 17 residues. Germline V gene data show CDR1 as SGDLS and CDR2 as YYNGEE. J lost 0 bases, V lost 3 bases, and 9 bases had no gene match. CDR3 amino acids: CASSEGAGGLYQETQYF. The CDR3 DNA reads TGTGCCAGCAGCGAGGGAGCGGGGGGCCTGTACCAAGAGACCCAGTACTTC.

This clonotype has just a few counts. The chain is built from TRBV29-1 and TRBJ2-3; no reliable D call. In germline, CDR1 is SQVTM, CDR2 ANQGSEA. The ends were cut back, 4 bases at V and 0 bases at J, with 8 bases in the middle. CDR3 length: 13 residues. CDR3 DNA: TGCAGCGTTGGGGGAATTAGCACAGATACGCAGTATTTT. It specifies CSVGGISTDTQYF.

The gene calls are TRBV4-3 and TRBJ2-3; the D gene could be TRBD1 or TRBD2 (5 bases each). Germline CDR1 reads LGHNA; CDR2 reads YSLEER. Between the trimmed V and J ends, which lost 0 bases and 10 bases, there was a span of 14 bases. This CDR3 comprises 14 residues. This CDR3 reads CASSQDGTPFSQYF. The CDR3 nucleotides read TGCGCCAGCAGCCAAGACGGGACCCCATTTTCGCAGTATTTT.

This clonotype was observed at least ten times. The chain carries TRBV20-1 and TRBJ2-7, with 8 bases aligning to TRBD1. The CDR3 loop spans 17 amino acids. V shed 3 bases and J 2 bases; nucleotides not matched to a gene: 15. Germline CDR1 and CDR2: DFQATT and SNEGSKA (reference sequence). CDR3 sequence (DNA): TGCAGTGCTAGCTCGAGTGTATCGGGACAGGATCCCTACGAGCAGTACTTC. This gives the protein CSASSSVSGQDPYEQYF.

This clonotype was picked up many times. J is TRBJ1-3 and V is TRBV9; no clear D. With 3 bases removed from V and 0 bases from J, the gap between germline ends came to 10 bases. The CDR3 runs to 15 residues. Germline V gene lookup returns CDR1 SGDLS and CDR2 YYNGEE. The CDR3 bases are TGTGCCAGCAGCGGTGACGGCTACTCTGGAAACACCATATATTTT. This codes for CASSGDGYSGNTIYF.

This clonotype appeared a few times. This may arise from a read error, as a much more abundant clone is one base away. Here the CDR3 DNA reads TGCAGCGTTGAAGAGGGAGGGGGTTTCGAAGCTTTCTTT. This gives the protein CSVEEGGGFEAFF. V gene TRBV29-1 combines with J gene TRBJ1-1; D may be TRBD1 (6 bases). Trimming cost V 0 bases and J 8 bases, with 13 bases left between them. The CDR3 is 13 amino acids. Germline V gene sequence: CDR1 SQVTM, CDR2 ANQGSEA.

This clonotype was observed many times. V is TRBV7-9 and J is TRBJ1-5; 7 positions agree with TRBD1. The germline V gene has CDR1 SEHNR and CDR2 FQNEAQ (reference sequence). J was trimmed by 2 bases and V by 5 bases; bases with no gene match: 6. There are 15 residues in the CDR3. The CDR3 is CASSPDRVGNQPQHF. As DNA, the CDR3 is TGTGCCAGCAGCCCCGACAGGGTAGGCAATCAGCCCCAGCATTTT.

The chain has TRBV29-1 and TRBJ2-5; D possibly corresponds to TRBD1 (6 bases). V shed 6 bases and J shed 0 bases, with 14 bases lying between them. The CDR3 sequence is 14 residues long. Germline lookup yields CDR1 SQVTM and CDR2 ANQGSEA. Here the CDR3 reads CSVRMDSNQETQYF. The CDR3 DNA follows: TGCAGCGTACGTATGGACAGTAACCAAGAGACCCAGTACTTC.

This sequence joins TRBV11-2 and TRBJ2-7; D uncertain. Germline V gives CDR1 SGHAT, CDR2 FQNNGV. V gave up 1 base and J gave up 1 base, with 8 bases separating them. The length of the CDR3 is 14 residues. This CDR3 is CASSLVPGSYEQYF. The CDR3 region has the DNA TGTGCCAGCAGCTTAGTCCCCGGATCCTACGAGCAGTACTTC.

In the case of this clonotype: A much larger clone sits a single nucleotide away, making a read error possible. The chain joins TRBV27 to TRBJ2-5, with D possibly TRBD2 on 5 matching bases. The CDR3 has 14 amino acids. Looked up from germline, CDR1 is MNHEY and CDR2 is SMNVEV (reference sequence). With 0 bases removed from V and 6 bases from J, the gap between germline ends came to 11 bases. CDR3 sequence reads: CASSLSGRQKTQYF. CDR3 coding DNA: TGTGCCAGCAGTTTATCAGGGAGACAAAAGACCCAGTACTTC.

At least ten counts were recorded for this clonotype. The V and J genes are TRBV7-2 and TRBJ2-2; tentative D call: TRBD2 (7 bases). Germline CDR1 reads SGHTA; CDR2 reads FQGNSA. CDR3 length equals 16 residues. Trimming pared 5 bases from V and 4 bases from J, leaving 17 bases between. CDR3 nucleotides: TGTGCCAGCAGCCCTCCCGGGGGGCCGAGCACCGGGGAGCTGTTTTTT. Translating it yields CASSPPGGPSTGELFF.

This chain uses TRBV9 with TRBJ1-6; D unclear. The CDR3 totals 12 residues. In germline, CDR1 is SGDLS, CDR2 YYNGEE. Trimming stripped 2 bases from V and 11 bases from J, with 8 bases between. CDR3 nucleotides: TGTGCCAGCAGCGTCGGCACTCCACCCCTCCACTTT. This translates into CASSVGTPPLHF.

This clonotype was seen only a few times. V usage is TRBV20-1 and J usage is TRBJ2-7; TRBD1 matches 9 bases. The CDR3 sequence is 16 residues long. With V trimmed by 8 bases and J by 5 bases, 19 bases remained unmatched. The V gene's germline CDR1 is DFQATT and CDR2 SNEGSKA (reference sequence). In DNA, the CDR3 is TGCAGTCCTGACCGTCACAGGGGGCTCTACGTCCACGAGCAGTACTTC. This translates into CSPDRHRGLYVHEQYF.

This clonotype was recorded at least ten times. This chain connects TRBV20-1 to TRBJ1-5; TRBD1 agrees at 7 bases. The ends lost 0 bases at V and 7 bases at J; junction bases unmatched: 6. Germline values: CDR1 DFQATT, CDR2 SNEGSKA (reference sequence). This CDR3 region has 14 residues. The CDR3 region is CSARETGVGQPQHF. The CDR3, as DNA: TGCAGTGCTAGAGAAACAGGGGTGGGGCAGCCCCAGCATTTT.